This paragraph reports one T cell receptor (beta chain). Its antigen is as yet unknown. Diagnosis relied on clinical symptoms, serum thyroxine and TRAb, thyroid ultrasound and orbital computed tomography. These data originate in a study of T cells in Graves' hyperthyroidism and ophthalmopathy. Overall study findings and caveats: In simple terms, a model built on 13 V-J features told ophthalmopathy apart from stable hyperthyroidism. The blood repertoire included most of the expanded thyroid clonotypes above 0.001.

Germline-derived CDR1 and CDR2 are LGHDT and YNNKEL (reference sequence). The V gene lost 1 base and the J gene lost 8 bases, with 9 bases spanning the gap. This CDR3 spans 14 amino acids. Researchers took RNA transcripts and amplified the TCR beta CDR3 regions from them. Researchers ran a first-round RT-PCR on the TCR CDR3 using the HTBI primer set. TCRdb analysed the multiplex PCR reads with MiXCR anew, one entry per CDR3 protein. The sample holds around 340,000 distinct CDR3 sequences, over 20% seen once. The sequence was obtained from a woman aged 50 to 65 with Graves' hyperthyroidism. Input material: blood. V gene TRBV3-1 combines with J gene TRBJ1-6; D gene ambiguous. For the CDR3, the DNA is TGTGCCAGCAGCCAAGCCGGGGTTGATTCACCCCTCCACTTT. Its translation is CASSQAGVDSPLHF. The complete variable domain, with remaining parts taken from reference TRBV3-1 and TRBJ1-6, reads DTAVSQTPKYLVTQMGNDKSIKCEQNLGHDTMYWYKQDSKKFLKIMFSYNNKELIINETVPNRFSPKSPDKAHLNLHINSLELGDSAVYFCASSQAGVDSPLHFGNGTRLTVT.